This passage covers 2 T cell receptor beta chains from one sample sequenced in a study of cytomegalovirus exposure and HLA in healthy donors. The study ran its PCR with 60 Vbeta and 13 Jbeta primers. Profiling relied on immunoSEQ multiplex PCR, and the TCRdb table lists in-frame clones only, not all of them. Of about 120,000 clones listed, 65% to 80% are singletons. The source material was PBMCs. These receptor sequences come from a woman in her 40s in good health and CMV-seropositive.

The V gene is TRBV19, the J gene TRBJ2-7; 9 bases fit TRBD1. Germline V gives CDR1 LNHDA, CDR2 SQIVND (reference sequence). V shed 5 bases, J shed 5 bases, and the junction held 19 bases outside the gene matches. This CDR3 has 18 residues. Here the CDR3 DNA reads TGTGCCAGTAGTGGTCGGGACAGGGACGTAGCGAGAGCCGACGAGCAGTACTTC. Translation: CASSGRDRDVARADEQYF.

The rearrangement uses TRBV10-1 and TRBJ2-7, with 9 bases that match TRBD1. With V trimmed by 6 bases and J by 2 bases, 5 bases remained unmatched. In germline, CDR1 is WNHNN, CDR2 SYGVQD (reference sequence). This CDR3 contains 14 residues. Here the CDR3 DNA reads TGCGCCAGCAGAGCGGGACAGGGCCCCTACGAGCAGTACTTC. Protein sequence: CASRAGQGPYEQYF.